These 18 T cell receptor beta chains share one sample of origin, sequenced in a study of brain T cells in children with intractable seizures. This table comes from immunoSEQ multiplex PCR, and its TCRdb copy is limited to in-frame clones, with some not included. This table has about 340,000 clones, 93% appearing once. Time point meaning: blood from clinic visit 5 months post-surgery; TSC patient then seizure free. Source: peripheral blood, taken 4 to 6 months after surgery. These receptors all stem from a boy in the first two years of life with tuberous sclerosis and intractable seizures.

The J gene is TRBJ2-7, the V gene TRBV27; 7 bases align to TRBD2. In germline, CDR1 is MNHEY, CDR2 SMNVEV (reference sequence). The trim removed 5 bases at V and 3 bases at J, leaving 7 bases unmatched. The CDR3 contains 14 residues. The DNA of the CDR3 is TGTGCCAGCAGTCGAGCGGGATTTATCTACGAGCAGTACTTC. It specifies CASSRAGFIYEQYF.

V is TRBV6-5 and J is TRBJ1-3, with 9 nucleotides matching TRBD1. Germline CDR1 MNHEY, CDR2 SVGAGI. The CDR3 is 15 residues long. With 6 bases clipped from V and 0 bases from J, the junction kept 3 bases outside the gene matches. CDR3 in DNA: TGTGCCAGCAGGGGACAGGGACCCTCTGGAAACACCATATATTTT. The encoded protein is CASRGQGPSGNTIYF.

The CDR3 DNA reads as TGTGCCAGCAGTGAACAGGGGGGGTGGGCTGAAGCTTTCTTT. Encoded protein: CASSEQGGWAEAFF. The chain links TRBV2 to TRBJ1-1; TRBD1 matches at 7 bases. Unmatched junction bases numbered 6, after V lost 2 bases and J lost 6 bases. The CDR3 has 14 amino acids. Germline assignment: CDR1 SNHLY and CDR2 FYNNEI. Drawing the rest from reference TRBV2 and TRBJ1-1, the complete variable domain is EPEVTQTPSHQVTQMGQEVILRCVPISNHLYFYWYRQILGQKVEFLVSFYNNEISEKSEIFDDQFSVERPDGSNFTLKIRSTKLEDSAMYFCASSEQGGWAEAFFGQGTRLTVV.

The chain has TRBV7-6 and TRBJ2-7, with a tentative D call TRBD1 (5 bases). The CDR3 has 14 amino acids. The germline CDR1 and CDR2 sequences are SGHVS and FNYEAQ. V was trimmed by 1 base and J by 6 bases, leaving 13 bases between them. The DNA for the CDR3 is TGTGCCAGCAGCTTAGGCAGGGTGAGTGGCGAGCAGTACTTC. Its translation is CASSLGRVSGEQYF.

V is TRBV11-2 and J is TRBJ2-1; perhaps TRBD2 as D (5 bases). CDR3 size: 15 residues. Per germline, CDR1 SGHAT and CDR2 FQNNGV. Deletions cut 1 base from V and 0 bases from J, with 7 bases between. Here the CDR3 reads CASSLAGSSYNEQFF. The CDR3 coding sequence is TGTGCCAGCAGCTTAGCGGGGAGCTCCTACAATGAGCAGTTCTTC.

This clone showed up just a few times. The rearrangement links TRBV11-3 to TRBJ1-5; 9 bases fit TRBD1. Per the germline V gene, CDR1 is SGHNT and CDR2 is YENEEA. This CDR3 has 16 amino acids. With 6 bases clipped from V and 1 base from J, the junction kept 7 bases outside the gene matches. CDR3 region: CASRYPGTGSNQPQHF. The CDR3 DNA reads as TGTGCCAGCAGATACCCCGGGACAGGGAGCAATCAGCCCCAGCATTTT.

This chain links TRBV30 with TRBJ2-5; D may be TRBD1 (6 bases). Trimming stripped 4 bases from V and 7 bases from J, with 16 bases between. CDR3 size: 13 residues. Germline CDR1 GTSNPN, CDR2 SVGIG (reference sequence). CDR3 protein: CAWKGGGGRTQYF. CDR3 bases: TGTGCCTGGAAGGGTGGGGGCGGAAGGACCCAGTACTTC.

The gene calls are TRBV7-6 and TRBJ2-1, with D perhaps matching TRBD1 or TRBD2 (5 bases each). The CDR3 has 16 amino acids. Germline CDR1 and CDR2: SGHVS and FNYEAQ. The V gene lost 2 bases and the J gene lost 4 bases, with 15 bases spanning the gap. The CDR3 region has the DNA TGTGCCAGCAGCTTACCAAAGGGACGGGTTTACAATGAGCAGTTCTTC. Translation: CASSLPKGRVYNEQFF. Combining the CDR3 with reference TRBV7-6 and TRBJ2-1 gives the whole variable domain GAGVSQSPRYKVTKRGQDVALRCDPISGHVSLYWYRQALGQGPEFLTYFNYEAQQDKSGLPNDRFSAERPEGSISTLTIQRTEQRDSAMYRCASSLPKGRVYNEQFFGPGTRLTVL.

The chain employs TRBV6-5 and TRBJ1-2, with 7 nucleotides matching TRBD1. CDR1 is MNHEY and CDR2 is SVGAGI in the germline V gene. The length of the CDR3 is 14 residues. With V trimmed by 0 bases and J by 6 bases, 4 bases remained unmatched. DNA for the CDR3: TGTGCCAGCAGTTACTCGAGCAGGGGGGATGGCTACACCTTC. Protein sequence: CASSYSSRGDGYTF.

The chain joins TRBV10-2 to TRBJ1-6; no firm D call. V lost 3 bases and J 10 bases, leaving 10 bases between the germline ends. The CDR3 covers 13 residues. Germline loops: CDR1 WSHSY, CDR2 SAAADI. The CDR3 loop reads CASSDAVESPLHF. CDR3 coding DNA: TGCGCCAGCAGTGACGCAGTGGAGTCACCCCTCCACTTT.

The chain recombines TRBV27 with TRBJ2-1, with a tentative D call TRBD2 (5 bases). This CDR3 spans 15 amino acids. Trimming removed 4 bases from V and 1 base from J, with 11 bases in between. Germline CDR1 MNHEY, CDR2 SMNVEV (reference sequence). The CDR3 protein is CASSWSAGSYNEQFF. The CDR3 nucleotides are TGTGCCAGCAGTTGGTCGGCGGGTTCCTACAATGAGCAGTTCTTC.

V usage is TRBV9 and J usage is TRBJ2-2; 10 bases are a match to TRBD2. V lost 0 bases to trimming and J lost 1 base; unmatched junction nucleotides: 15. Germline CDR1 is SGDLS and CDR2 is YYNGEE. The CDR3 consists of 21 residues. The CDR3 sequence is CASSVETPGLAAVENTGELFF. The CDR3 DNA is TGTGCCAGCAGCGTAGAGACCCCAGGACTAGCGGCTGTAGAGAACACCGGGGAGCTGTTTTTT.

This chain links TRBV5-5 with TRBJ1-2; D is unresolved. There are 14 residues in the CDR3. Trimming stripped 0 bases from V and 2 bases from J, with 8 bases between. Germline CDR1 reads SGHKS; CDR2 reads YYEKEE (reference sequence). The CDR3 DNA sequence: TGTGCCAGCAGCTTGGGACAAGAAAACTATGGCTACACCTTC. The encoded protein is CASSLGQENYGYTF.

This clone has only one observation. The chain uses TRBV9 and TRBJ2-1; 7 nucleotides agree with TRBD1. Trimming cost V 4 bases and J 5 bases; bases outside gene matches: 9. The CDR3 has 15 residues. The germline V gene encodes CDR1 SGDLS and CDR2 YYNGEE. CDR3 loop: CASSPHRDSNNEQFF. For the CDR3, the DNA is TGTGCCAGCAGCCCCCATCGGGACAGTAACAATGAGCAGTTCTTC.

The chain has TRBV7-9 and TRBJ2-3; 7 nucleotides match TRBD1. V gave up 5 bases and J gave up 2 bases; unmatched junction bases: 10. Germline assignment: CDR1 SEHNR and CDR2 FQNEAQ (reference sequence). There are 16 residues in the CDR3. This CDR3 reads CASSPPRGQFTDTQYF. The CDR3 DNA is TGTGCCAGCAGCCCACCAAGGGGACAGTTCACAGATACGCAGTATTTT.

CDR3 sequence (DNA): TGTGCCAGCAGTTTAATCGGCGGGAGCTCCTACGAGCAGTACTTC. As protein: CASSLIGGSSYEQYF. This chain links TRBV27 with TRBJ2-7; 7 bases fit TRBD2. The CDR3 is 15 residues long. With 2 bases clipped from V and 0 bases from J, the junction kept 4 bases outside the gene matches. Germline CDR1 reads MNHEY; CDR2 reads SMNVEV (reference sequence).

The rearrangement joins TRBV2 to TRBJ2-7; 7 bases match TRBD1. The CDR3 is made up of 14 amino acids. Per germline, CDR1 SNHLY and CDR2 FYNNEI. The trim removed 4 bases at V and 1 base at J, leaving 4 bases unmatched. The CDR3 reads CASSADRASYEQYF. DNA of the CDR3: TGTGCCAGCAGTGCTGACAGGGCTTCCTACGAGCAGTACTTC.

In regard to this clone: Other DNA sequences within the sample encode an identical CDR3. The V call is TRBV20-1, the J call TRBJ2-7, with D tentatively TRBD2 (6 bases). Germline V gene data show CDR1 as DFQATT and CDR2 as SNEGSKA (reference sequence). The CDR3 extends over 11 amino acids. V dropped 3 bases and J dropped 4 bases, with 7 bases sitting between them. CDR3 region: CSASGGYEQYF. The CDR3 coding sequence is TGCAGTGCTAGCGGGGGTTACGAGCAGTACTTC.